Presented here are 32 T cell receptor beta chains from one specimen sequenced in a study of response to subunit inactivated influenza vaccine. TCRdb processed the RT-PCR reads anew with MiXCR; each CDR3 protein has one entry. The sample yields some 540,000 distinct CDR3 sequences, 20% to 25% seen once. The data were also submitted as part of a second study, on T cells expressing NK-cell markers. This second study says: Production of TCR beta cDNA relied on 5'RACE template switching with UMIs.

Sequencing was performed on CD4+ T cells sorted from PBMCs, taken 12 days after vaccination. These receptors were collected from a man aged 45-65 years who received an inactivated influenza vaccine.

This clonotype has a handful of counts. The rearrangement links TRBV29-1 to TRBJ2-1; 10 bases match TRBD2. J gave up 4 bases and V 4 bases, and 7 bases lay outside the gene matches. The length of the CDR3 is 15 residues. Germline CDR1 and CDR2: SQVTM and ANQGSEA. CDR3 nucleotides: TGCAGCGTTGTAGCGGGGGGACTAACATACAATGAGCAGTTCTTC. It yields the protein CSVVAGGLTYNEQFF.

V and J are TRBV14 and TRBJ1-1; D not certain. Germline CDR1 is SGHDN and CDR2 is FVKESK. This CDR3 region has 15 residues. The V end was cut by 4 bases, the J end by 1 base, with 13 bases between. The CDR3: CASSPQSGRNTEAFF. In DNA form, the CDR3 reads TGTGCCAGCAGCCCCCAGTCCGGTCGGAACACTGAAGCTTTCTTT.

This clonotype was counted between two and nine times. V usage is TRBV2 and J usage is TRBJ1-2; D gene ambiguous. CDR1 is SNHLY and CDR2 is FYNNEI in the germline V gene. This CDR3 spans 13 amino acids. With 3 bases removed from V and 2 bases from J, the gap between germline ends came to 7 bases. The CDR3 loop reads CASSEGWNYGYTF. The CDR3 region has the DNA TGTGCCAGCAGTGAGGGATGGAACTATGGCTACACCTTC.

The table lists this clonotype with a few counts. The gene calls are TRBV6-1 and TRBJ2-7, with D maybe TRBD1 (6 bases). This CDR3 is built from 14 residues. Germline V lookup: CDR1 MNHNS, CDR2 SASEGT. Trimming shortened V by 7 bases and J by 6 bases, and 19 bases separated the two germline ends. The DNA for the CDR3 is TGTGCCAGCACCCAGGGGAGTATGCGTGTCGAGCAGTACTTC. Translated, it gives CASTQGSMRVEQYF.

This clonotype was observed a handful of times. This chain links TRBV6-2 or TRBV6-3 with TRBJ2-2, with 12 bases matching TRBD1. This CDR3 is 16 amino acids long. CDR1 and CDR2 from the germline V gene are MNHEY and SVGEGT. Trimming took 6 bases from V and 6 from J; bases not matched to a gene: 8. The CDR3 sequence: CASRRPGQGASGELFF. DNA of the CDR3: TGTGCCAGCAGGCGACCGGGACAGGGGGCTTCCGGGGAGCTGTTTTTT.

The V gene is TRBV20-1, the J gene TRBJ1-2; 8 bases fit TRBD1. The CDR3 has 12 amino acids. With V trimmed by 8 bases and J by 7 bases, 9 bases remained unmatched. The germline V gene has CDR1 DFQATT and CDR2 SNEGSKA (reference sequence). In DNA, the CDR3 is TGCAGTCCCACCCAGGGGGCAGGTGGCTACACCTTC. Translation gives CSPTQGAGGYTF.

The table lists this clonotype with a few counts. V usage is TRBV7-9 and J usage is TRBJ2-3; D tentatively reads TRBD1 or TRBD2 (5 bases each). CDR3 size: 13 residues. The V and J ends lost 4 bases and 8 bases respectively, with 13 bases between them. The germline CDR1 and CDR2 sequences are SEHNR and FQNEAQ (reference sequence). CDR3 DNA: TGTGCCAGCAGCTCGAGTGGTGGGGGTACGCAGTATTTT. Translation gives CASSSSGGGTQYF.

This clonotype was recorded at least ten times. The genes are TRBV10-3 and TRBJ2-7; D is ambiguous. Germline CDR1 reads ENHRY; CDR2 reads SYGVKD. The CDR3 length is 15 residues. V lost 0 bases, J lost 2 bases, and 11 bases lay in between. The CDR3: CAISESVRITYEQYF. The CDR3 nucleotides are TGTGCCATCAGTGAGTCGGTGAGGATAACCTACGAGCAGTACTTC.

The V call is TRBV9, the J call TRBJ1-1; 7 bases match TRBD1. Per the germline V gene, CDR1 is SGDLS and CDR2 is YYNGEE. The trim removed 3 bases at V and 4 bases at J, leaving 6 bases unmatched. This CDR3 has 14 residues. This chain's CDR3 is CASSGGGRSTEAFF. The CDR3 coding sequence is TGTGCCAGCAGCGGAGGGGGCAGGAGCACTGAAGCTTTCTTT.

This clonotype was counted a few times. This chain connects TRBV3-1 to TRBJ2-7, with a weak D call TRBD2 (6 bases). Between the trimmed V and J ends, which lost 0 bases and 3 bases, there was a span of 15 bases. Germline values: CDR1 LGHDT, CDR2 YNNKEL (reference sequence). This CDR3 comprises 16 residues. CDR3 region: CASSQDWAGRGYEQYF. The CDR3 DNA follows: TGTGCCAGCAGCCAAGATTGGGCAGGGCGGGGCTACGAGCAGTACTTC.

The V call is TRBV7-9, the J call TRBJ2-3; the match to TRBD2 covers 11 bases. The CDR3 extends over 17 amino acids. From germline, CDR1 is SEHNR and CDR2 FQNEAQ (reference sequence). J was trimmed by 2 bases and V by 5 bases; bases with no gene match: 9. This CDR3 is CASSDNLAGGLTDTQYF. CDR3 DNA: TGTGCCAGCAGCGACAACCTAGCGGGAGGCCTCACAGATACGCAGTATTTT.

The CDR3 sequence: CSAPPELTYGYTF. The CDR3 DNA sequence: TGCAGTGCCCCGCCGGAGTTAACCTATGGCTACACCTTC. The chain couples TRBV20-1 to TRBJ1-2; no clear D gene. Germline assignment: CDR1 DFQATT and CDR2 SNEGSKA (reference sequence). The CDR3 extends over 13 amino acids. Deletions cut 6 bases from V and 4 bases from J, with 15 bases between.

This clonotype turned up a few times. This chain joins TRBV3-1 and TRBJ2-5, with 8 bases identical to TRBD2. Germline-derived CDR1 and CDR2 are LGHDT and YNNKEL (reference sequence). With 3 bases clipped from V and 2 bases from J, the junction kept 14 bases outside the gene matches. This CDR3 is 18 amino acids long. The CDR3 DNA reads TGTGCCAGCAGCCACCCGGGACTAGGGAAAGGAGAACAAGAGACCCAGTACTTC. It yields the protein CASSHPGLGKGEQETQYF.

A few counts support this clonotype. The V gene is TRBV29-1, the J gene TRBJ2-7; 7 bases align to TRBD2. Unmatched junction bases numbered 10, after V lost 2 bases and J lost 3 bases. The CDR3 is made up of 15 amino acids. CDR1 and CDR2 from the germline V gene are SQVTM and ANQGSEA. The DNA of the CDR3 is TGCAGCGTTGAACTCCGGGACGGGGGGAACTACGAGCAGTACTTC. It encodes CSVELRDGGNYEQYF.

V usage is TRBV20-1 and J usage is TRBJ2-2; 8 positions match TRBD2. The germline V gene encodes CDR1 DFQATT and CDR2 SNEGSKA (reference sequence). Trimming at V came to 6 bases and at J to 6 bases, leaving 6 bases not matched to a gene. The CDR3 contains 13 residues. The CDR3 region has the DNA TGCAGTGCGTTGAGGGGACTAGCCGGGGAGCTGTTTTTT. It specifies CSALRGLAGELFF.

In this sample, this clonotype turned up many times. The chain joins TRBV6-2 or TRBV6-3 to TRBJ2-1; D uncertain. Trimming removed 3 bases at V and 6 bases at J, with 12 bases between. The germline V gene has CDR1 MNHEY and CDR2 SVGEGT. CDR3 length equals 14 residues. CDR3 sequence: CASSYLLPGNEQFF. The DNA of the CDR3 is TGTGCCAGCAGTTATCTTCTCCCGGGCAATGAGCAGTTCTTC.

A single count supports this clonotype. The chain joins TRBV7-3 to TRBJ2-2, with unresolved D. V lost 1 base to trimming and J lost 1 base, with 4 bases between them. Germline assignment: CDR1 SGHTA and CDR2 FQGTGA. This CDR3 is 14 amino acids long. This CDR3 is CASSLKQNTGELFF. CDR3 nucleotide sequence: TGTGCCAGCAGCTTAAAACAGAACACCGGGGAGCTGTTTTTT.

This sequence joins TRBV20-1 and TRBJ1-1; tentative D call: TRBD1 (5 bases). The CDR3 sequence is 14 residues long. Germline CDR1 is DFQATT and CDR2 is SNEGSKA (reference sequence). V shed 0 bases and J shed 5 bases, with 13 bases lying between them. DNA for the CDR3: TGCAGTGCTAGAGATTATGGGGGGGGAACTGAAGCTTTCTTT. Its translation is CSARDYGGGTEAFF.

The table lists this clonotype with many counts. The chain couples TRBV29-1 to TRBJ2-7; D gene unclear. V was cut by 4 bases and J by 2 bases, with 15 bases left in between. Germline V gene sequence: CDR1 SQVTM, CDR2 ANQGSEA. This CDR3 comprises 14 residues. The CDR3 DNA sequence: TGCAGCGTTGGAAGGGTTTCCACAACCTACGAGCAGTACTTC. It specifies CSVGRVSTTYEQYF.

J is TRBJ1-6 and V is TRBV12-3 or TRBV12-4; weak D call: TRBD1 (5 bases). This CDR3 is built from 14 residues. V was clipped by 9 bases and J by 10 bases, with 19 bases between them. The CDR3 DNA reads as TGTGCCAGTACCCACCCGGGGGGTGGCTCACCCCTCCACTTT. Its translation is CASTHPGGGSPLHF.

The rearrangement links TRBV6-1 to TRBJ2-7; 9 bases match TRBD1. This CDR3 spans 14 amino acids. V shed 6 bases and J 4 bases; nucleotides not matched to a gene: 7. Germline CDR1 reads MNHNS; CDR2 reads SASEGT. CDR3 protein: CASRPVDRGYEQYF. The CDR3 DNA sequence: TGTGCCAGCAGGCCCGTCGACAGGGGGTACGAGCAGTACTTC.

This clonotype has a handful of counts. The chain has TRBV4-2 and TRBJ1-2, with D perhaps matching TRBD1 (5 bases). V lost 1 base to trimming and J lost 6 bases, with 9 bases between them. The CDR3 totals 13 residues. Germline lookup yields CDR1 LGHNA and CDR2 YNFKEQ. The CDR3 nucleotides are TGTGCCAGCAGCCAAGCAGGGTCACATGGCTACACCTTC. Translated, it gives CASSQAGSHGYTF.

The chain uses TRBV6-1 and TRBJ2-7, with TRBD1 identical over 7 bases. V was clipped by 7 bases and J by 5 bases; unmatched bases: 8. This CDR3 is built from 13 residues. Germline CDR1 MNHNS, CDR2 SASEGT. CDR3 loop: CASTMVGGDEQYF. CDR3 DNA sequence: TGTGCCAGCACCATGGTAGGGGGCGACGAGCAGTACTTC.

The gene calls are TRBV7-3 and TRBJ2-1; D uncertain. There are 15 residues in the CDR3. Germline CDR1 and CDR2: SGHTA and FQGTGA. V dropped 2 bases and J dropped 2 bases, with 10 bases sitting between them. This CDR3 reads CASSLSGATYNEQFF. The CDR3 DNA is TGTGCCAGCAGCTTATCGGGCGCGACCTACAATGAGCAGTTCTTC.

Remarks on this clonotype: A much larger clone differs by one base, so this may be a read error. The chain uses TRBV6-2 or TRBV6-3 and TRBJ1-5, with D tentatively TRBD1 (6 bases). V gave up 6 bases and J gave up 2 bases, with 26 bases separating them. The CDR3 contains 19 residues. The germline gives CDR1 MNHEY, CDR2 SVGEGT. CDR3 nucleotide sequence: TGTGCCAGCAGCCGTAAAAGACAGGACACGGATTTGCGCAATCAGCCCCAGCATTTT. Encoded protein: CASSRKRQDTDLRNQPQHF.

This sequence joins TRBV6-1 and TRBJ2-1; 12 positions match TRBD2. J lost 6 bases, V lost 5 bases, and 5 bases had no gene match. This CDR3 is built from 15 residues. The germline V gene encodes CDR1 MNHNS and CDR2 SASEGT. The CDR3 here is CASSLAGGPVNEQFF. In nucleotides, the CDR3 is TGTGCCAGCAGTCTAGCGGGAGGGCCCGTCAATGAGCAGTTCTTC.

This chain links TRBV12-3 or TRBV12-4 with TRBJ2-1; TRBD2 agrees at 13 bases. Unmatched junction bases numbered 2, after V lost 5 bases and J lost 4 bases. This CDR3 has 15 residues. The CDR3 sequence: CASSKLAGGYNEQFF. The CDR3, as DNA: TGTGCCAGCAGTAAACTAGCGGGGGGGTACAATGAGCAGTTCTTC.

This clonotype was seen at least ten times. J is TRBJ2-5 and V is TRBV5-1; 10 bases line up with TRBD2. The length of the CDR3 is 14 residues. CDR1 and CDR2 from the germline V gene are SGHRS and YFSETQ. The J segment lost 5 bases and the V segment lost 0 bases, leaving 1 base of the junction unmatched. Here the CDR3 reads CASSLGLAGETQYF. The CDR3 bases are TGCGCCAGCAGCTTGGGACTAGCGGGTGAGACCCAGTACTTC.

The V gene is TRBV20-1, the J gene TRBJ2-7; 9 nucleotides match TRBD1. V lost 0 bases, J lost 5 bases, and 8 bases stayed unmatched. CDR1 DFQATT and CDR2 SNEGSKA come from the germline V gene (reference sequence). There are 15 residues in the CDR3. CDR3 DNA: TGCAGTGCTAGAGATGCCGGGACAGGGTACGACGAGCAGTACTTC. Residues: CSARDAGTGYDEQYF.

The V call is TRBV20-1, the J call TRBJ2-3; D tentatively fits TRBD1 or TRBD2 (5 bases each). Germline CDR1 reads DFQATT; CDR2 reads SNEGSKA (reference sequence). This CDR3 is built from 13 residues. Trimming cost V 6 bases and J 6 bases, with 16 bases left between them. CDR3 DNA sequence: TGCAGTGCCCGGGACCCCCGATCGGATACGCAGTATTTT. It codes for CSARDPRSDTQYF.

This clonotype appeared a few times. The rearrangement joins TRBV5-1 to TRBJ2-7, with 13 positions matching TRBD2. J lost 0 bases, V lost 4 bases, and 7 bases had no gene match. Germline CDR1 and CDR2: SGHRS and YFSETQ. The CDR3 spans 17 residues. This CDR3 reads CASSPMGLAGTSYEQYF. CDR3 sequence (DNA): TGCGCCAGCAGCCCCATGGGACTAGCGGGAACCTCCTACGAGCAGTACTTC.

The chain recombines TRBV12-3 or TRBV12-4 with TRBJ2-4; TRBD1 is a possible D gene (6 bases). CDR3 length equals 14 residues. V gave up 6 bases and J gave up 6 bases, with 15 bases separating them. CDR3 DNA sequence: TGTGCCAGCAGGGCGACAGGCCCAGGAAACATTCAGTACTTC. It translates to CASRATGPGNIQYF.